The next 9 T cell receptor beta chains were all read from a single sample in a study of T cell responses to AZD1222 COVID-19 vaccine. This table comes from immunoSEQ multiplex PCR, and its TCRdb copy is limited to in-frame clones, with some not included. In all, the sample yields over 130,000 clones. Sequencing used peripheral blood. All receptors derive from an adult in good health.

The chain couples TRBV10-1 to TRBJ1-4; D remains ambiguous. Trimming left V 6 bases short and J 5 bases short, with 10 bases between. Germline CDR1 is WNHNN and CDR2 is SYGVQD (reference sequence). The CDR3 contains 13 residues. DNA of the CDR3: TGCGCCAGCAGCTTGTATCCGAATGAAAAACTGTTTTTT. As protein: CASSLYPNEKLFF.

The chain links TRBV15 to TRBJ2-3; D unresolved. The CDR3 covers 14 residues. Germline values: CDR1 LNHNV, CDR2 YYDKDF (reference sequence). Trimming stripped 3 bases from V and 2 bases from J, with 9 bases between. Here the CDR3 reads CATSREQITDTQYF. In nucleotides, the CDR3 is TGTGCCACCAGCAGGGAGCAGATCACAGATACGCAGTATTTT.

The J gene is TRBJ1-3, the V gene TRBV19; TRBD1 agrees at 7 bases. Germline loops: CDR1 LNHDA, CDR2 SQIVND (reference sequence). This CDR3 has 15 amino acids. The V segment lost 6 bases and the J segment 1 base; nucleotides outside the gene matches: 6. The CDR3 DNA follows: TGTGCCAGTAGGTACACAGGGGATTCTGGAAACACCATATATTTT. The encoded protein is CASRYTGDSGNTIYF.

The chain couples TRBV4-1 to TRBJ2-1; no reliable D call. V was trimmed by 4 bases and J by 3 bases, leaving 16 bases between them. CDR1 and CDR2 from the germline V gene are MGHRA and YSYEKL. The CDR3 extends over 16 amino acids. Written as DNA, the CDR3 is TGCGCCAGCAGCCGAGGTCCTGCAGACCTCTACAATGAGCAGTTCTTC. Translation: CASSRGPADLYNEQFF.

The chain joins TRBV19 to TRBJ1-5; 8 positions match TRBD1. Unmatched junction bases numbered 8, after V lost 5 bases and J lost 2 bases. Germline V CDR1 and CDR2: LNHDA, SQIVND (reference sequence). The CDR3 consists of 16 residues. The CDR3 region is CASSGAGTGRNQPQHF. In DNA, the CDR3 is TGTGCCAGTAGTGGGGCCGGGACAGGACGCAATCAGCCCCAGCATTTT.

V and J are TRBV3-1 (or the pseudogene TRBV3-2) and TRBJ1-1; TRBD1 is a possible D gene (5 bases). The CDR3 totals 14 residues. In germline, CDR1 is LGHDT, CDR2 YNNKEL (reference sequence). The ends were cut back, 4 bases at V and 1 base at J, with 10 bases in the middle. CDR3 DNA: TGTGCCAGCAGCCCTCCGGGGGGGAACACTGAAGCTTTCTTT. It translates to CASSPPGGNTEAFF.

The rearrangement links TRBV30 to TRBJ1-4; no firm D call. The CDR3 is 15 amino acids. The germline CDR1 and CDR2 sequences are GTSNPN and SVGIG (reference sequence). The V and J ends lost 2 bases and 4 bases respectively, with 14 bases between them. The CDR3 region is CAWSTPSRINEKLFF. CDR3 DNA: TGTGCCTGGAGTACCCCATCCCGAATTAATGAAAAACTGTTTTTT.

The chain carries TRBV5-1 and TRBJ2-3, with TRBD2 matching 12 bases. Looked up from germline, CDR1 is SGHRS and CDR2 is YFSETQ. This CDR3 has 17 amino acids. The trim removed 4 bases at V and 2 bases at J, leaving 8 bases unmatched. CDR3 in DNA: TGCGCCAGCAGCGAGACCCTAGCGGGGGGGTCCACAGATACGCAGTATTTT. It translates to CASSETLAGGSTDTQYF.

The gene calls are TRBV19 and TRBJ1-2; the match to TRBD1 covers 9 bases. V shed 4 bases and J 6 bases; nucleotides not matched to a gene: 6. Germline V gene sequence: CDR1 LNHDA, CDR2 SQIVND (reference sequence). CDR3 length equals 14 residues. CDR3 sequence: CASSSFRTGDGYTF. CDR3 sequence (DNA): TGTGCCAGTAGTAGCTTTAGGACAGGGGATGGCTACACCTTC. Full variable domain (rest looked up from reference TRBV19 and TRBJ1-2): DGGITQSPKYLFRKEGQNVTLSCEQNLNHDAMYWYRQDPGQGLRLIYYSQIVNDFQKGDIAEGYSVSREKKESFPLTVTSAQKNPTAFYLCASSSFRTGDGYTFGSGTRLTVV.